This record looks at one T cell receptor (beta chain) sequence and its context. The CDR3 length is 17 residues. Trimming took 4 bases from V and 5 from J; bases not matched to a gene: 13. CDR1 is MNHNS and CDR2 is SASEGT in the germline V gene. As originally analysed: Using reference gene primer amplification, nucleated cell counts were estimated. The assay was immunoSEQ multiplex PCR, and TCRdb's table has in-frame clones only and misses some. The DNA was the basis for D and trimming; V, J and clone size are from that table. The table has over 60,000 clones, almost 90% seen once. The sample comes from a study of blood T cell repertoires in COVID-19. Across the whole study: Researchers got acute and convalescent COVID-19 samples from the United States, Italy and Spain. PBMCs, B-cell-depleted T cells, or T cells provided the cDNA or gDNA that made up the material.

V and J are TRBV6-1 and TRBJ2-3; the match to TRBD1 covers 9 bases. The receptor was isolated from a man aged 45-65 years with acute or convalescent COVID-19. Sequences were obtained from peripheral blood. The CDR3 DNA reads as TGTGCCAGCAGTGGAATACAGGGGGCTTTAGCACGAGATACGCAGTATTTT. Residues: CASSGIQGALARDTQYF.